This T cell receptor (beta chain) originates from a study of blood T cell repertoires in COVID-19. Authors' analysis steps: Amplification with reference gene primers provided the estimates of nucleated cell counts. Profiling relied on immunoSEQ multiplex PCR, and the TCRdb table lists in-frame clones only, not all of them. For V, J and clone size, that table is used; D and trimming come from the DNA. The sample records some 40,000 clones, over 75% being singletons. Trimming pared 0 bases from V and 3 bases from J, leaving 5 bases between. The CDR3 covers 14 residues. Germline V lookup: CDR1 LGHNA, CDR2 YNFKEQ.

The source material was peripheral blood. The rearrangement links TRBV4-2 to TRBJ2-2; D uncertain. This sequence was found in a human donor in a cohort sampled during active COVID-19. The CDR3 region has the DNA TGTGCCAGCAGCCAAGATCTTGACACCGGGGAGCTGTTTTTT. Residues: CASSQDLDTGELFF.